One and the same sample provided the 7 T cell receptor beta chains below, sequenced in a study of blood T cell repertoires in COVID-19. The table came from immunoSEQ multiplex PCR; TCRdb's copy has only in-frame clones and leaves some out. This table holds 150,000 or so clones, 80% to 90% found once. The sequenced material came from peripheral blood. These receptors all stem from a human donor in a cohort sampled during active COVID-19.

The rearrangement joins TRBV4-1 to TRBJ1-2; 8 bases are a match to TRBD1. The ends lost 2 bases at V and 8 bases at J; junction bases unmatched: 10. The CDR3 is 15 residues long. Germline V gene sequence: CDR1 MGHRA, CDR2 YSYEKL. CDR3 residues: CASSQTETGTGGYTF. The CDR3 region has the DNA TGCGCCAGCAGCCAAACCGAGACCGGGACAGGAGGCTACACCTTC.

The chain uses TRBV5-1 and TRBJ2-7; D is possibly TRBD1 (6 bases). Trimming took off 0 bases at V and 3 bases at J, with 10 bases between the two ends. CDR3 length equals 14 residues. Germline assignment: CDR1 SGHRS and CDR2 YFSETQ. The CDR3 DNA reads TGCGCCAGCAGCTTGGTTGGCAGGGGCTACGAGCAGTACTTC. Amino acids: CASSLVGRGYEQYF.

This chain uses TRBV28 with TRBJ2-5, with TRBD2 matching 8 bases. The CDR3 is 14 residues long. Germline values: CDR1 MDHEN, CDR2 SYDVKM. V dropped 2 bases and J dropped 10; count of bases not matched to a gene: 9. The CDR3 region has the DNA TGTGCCAGCAGTTTAGCGGGGGGCCCTATGGGCCAGTACTTC. It yields the protein CASSLAGGPMGQYF.

The J gene is TRBJ1-4, the V gene TRBV7-2; TRBD1 is a possible D gene (5 bases). Germline V gene lookup returns CDR1 SGHTA and CDR2 FQGNSA. CDR3 length: 14 amino acids. V shed 4 bases and J shed 8 bases, with 14 bases lying between them. DNA for the CDR3: TGTGCCAGCAGCTCCCGGGCCCGGGGGGAAAAACTGTTTTTT. This encodes CASSSRARGEKLFF.

The V call is TRBV3-1 (or the pseudogene TRBV3-2), the J call TRBJ1-1; D is unclear. Per germline, CDR1 LGHDT and CDR2 YNNKEL (reference sequence). This CDR3 is 15 amino acids long. The germline V and J ends were trimmed by 0 bases and 1 base, with 9 bases remaining between them. The CDR3 sequence is CASSQDWAANTEAFF. CDR3 DNA: TGTGCCAGCAGCCAAGATTGGGCAGCGAACACTGAAGCTTTCTTT.

V gene TRBV11-3 combines with J gene TRBJ2-1, with D unresolved. From germline, CDR1 is SGHNT and CDR2 YENEEA. The germline V and J ends were trimmed by 1 base and 0 bases, with 4 bases remaining between them. The CDR3 spans 14 residues. CDR3 sequence: CASSLGSSYNEQFF. The CDR3 DNA follows: TGTGCCAGCAGCTTAGGGAGCTCCTACAATGAGCAGTTCTTC.

Worth noting for this clone: Other DNA sequences within the sample encode an identical CDR3. V and J are TRBV5-1 and TRBJ2-3; D perhaps matches TRBD2 (5 bases). V was shortened by 0 bases and J by 1 base, with 9 bases between the two germline ends. The germline V gene has CDR1 SGHRS and CDR2 YFSETQ. This CDR3 spans 15 amino acids. The CDR3 loop is CASSLASGGTDTQYF. CDR3 in DNA: TGCGCCAGCAGCTTGGCCAGCGGCGGCACAGATACGCAGTATTTT.